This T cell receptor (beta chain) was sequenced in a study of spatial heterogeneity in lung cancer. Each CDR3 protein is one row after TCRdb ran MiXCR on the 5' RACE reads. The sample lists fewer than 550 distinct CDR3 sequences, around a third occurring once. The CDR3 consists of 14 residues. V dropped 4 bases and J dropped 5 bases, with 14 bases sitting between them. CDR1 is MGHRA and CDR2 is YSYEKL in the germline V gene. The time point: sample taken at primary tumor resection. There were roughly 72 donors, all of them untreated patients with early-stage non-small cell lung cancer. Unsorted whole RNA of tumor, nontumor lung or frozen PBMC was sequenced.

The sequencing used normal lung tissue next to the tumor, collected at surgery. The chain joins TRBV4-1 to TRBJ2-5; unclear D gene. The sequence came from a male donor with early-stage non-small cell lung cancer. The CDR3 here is CASSRLWIGETQYF. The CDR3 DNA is TGCGCCAGCAGCCGGCTTTGGATAGGGGAGACCCAGTACTTC.